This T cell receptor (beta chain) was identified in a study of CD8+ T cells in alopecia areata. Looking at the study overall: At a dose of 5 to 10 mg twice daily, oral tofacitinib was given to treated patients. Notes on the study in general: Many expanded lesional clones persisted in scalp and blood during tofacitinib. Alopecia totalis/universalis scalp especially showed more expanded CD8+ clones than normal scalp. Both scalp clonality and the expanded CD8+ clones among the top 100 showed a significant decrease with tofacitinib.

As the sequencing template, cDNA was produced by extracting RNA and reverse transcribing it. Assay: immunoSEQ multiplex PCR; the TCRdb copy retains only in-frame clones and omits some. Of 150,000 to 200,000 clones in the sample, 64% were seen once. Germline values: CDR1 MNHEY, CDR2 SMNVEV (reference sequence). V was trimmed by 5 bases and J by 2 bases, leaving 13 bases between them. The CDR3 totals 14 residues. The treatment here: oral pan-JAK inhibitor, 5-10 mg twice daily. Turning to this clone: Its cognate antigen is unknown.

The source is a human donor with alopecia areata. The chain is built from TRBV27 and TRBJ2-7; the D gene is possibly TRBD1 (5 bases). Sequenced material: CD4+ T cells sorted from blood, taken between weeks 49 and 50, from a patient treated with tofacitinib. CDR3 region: CASSKTGMPYEQYF. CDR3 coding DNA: TGTGCCAGCAGTAAAACAGGAATGCCCTACGAGCAGTACTTC.